Listed below are T cell receptor beta chains from one sample, sequenced in a study of blood T cell repertoires in COVID-19. Libraries were prepared by immunoSEQ multiplex PCR; TCRdb keeps only in-frame clonotypes and omits some of them. This table has about 110,000 clones, 85% to 90% appearing once. Material for sequencing was peripheral blood. The receptor source for this set is a human donor in a cohort sampled during active COVID-19. Both conserved end residues are part of each CDR3. A D gene is named only where the DNA matches it firmly. Only part of the rows carry a size: once, few, many, or a class if the clone is expanded.

CASSISGPGTETQYF,TGTGCCAGTAGTATATCAGGGCCCGGTACAGAGACCCAGTACTTC,NA,NA,TRBJ2-5,TRBV19
CATSGNADTQYF,TGTGCCACCAGCGGTAACGCAGATACGCAGTATTTT,NA,NA,TRBJ2-3,TRBV24-1
CASSPTGPPKAFF,TGTGCCAGCAGCCCTACAGGTCCTCCTAAAGCTTTCTTT,NA,NA,TRBJ1-1,TRBV3-1/TRBV3-2
CASSRGQGTYGYTF,TGTGCCAGCAGCCGCGGACAGGGGACCTATGGCTACACCTTC,TRBD1,once,TRBJ1-2,TRBV5-4
CASSQGGGLLDTQYF,TGCGCCAGCAGCCAGGGGGGAGGGTTACTAGATACGCAGTATTTT,TRBD2,once,TRBJ2-3,TRBV4-3
CASSPPGGGNIQYF,TGCGCCAGCAGCCCACCCGGGGGGGGCAACATTCAGTACTTC,TRBD2,NA,TRBJ2-4,TRBV5-1
CASNGQGAITEAFF,TGTGCCAGCAATGGACAGGGGGCGATCACTGAAGCTTTCTTT,TRBD1,NA,TRBJ1-1,TRBV2
CASSELAGAYNEQFF,TGTGCCAGCAGCGAATTAGCGGGGGCCTACAATGAGCAGTTCTTC,TRBD2,NA,TRBJ2-1,TRBV7-8
CSVDLWDLQYF,TGCAGCGTTGATTTATGGGACTTGCAGTATTTT,NA,NA,TRBJ2-3,TRBV29-1
CASARGAKNIQYF,TGTGCCAGCGCTAGGGGAGCCAAAAACATTCAGTACTTC,NA,NA,TRBJ2-4,TRBV18
CAISFSGLAGGTGELFF,TGTGCCATCAGCTTCTCGGGACTAGCGGGAGGCACCGGGGAGCTGTTTTTT,TRBD2,NA,TRBJ2-2,TRBV10-3
CASSKIGKAGKFWNSPLHF,TGTGCCAGCAGTAAAATTGGTAAGGCAGGGAAGTTTTGGAATTCACCCCTCCACTTT,NA,NA,TRBJ1-6,TRBV27
CASSQDRRVNEKLFF,TGTGCCAGCAGCCAAGATCGCCGGGTAAATGAAAAACTGTTTTTT,NA,NA,TRBJ1-4,TRBV14
CASSRVNTEAFF,TGTGCCAGCAGTCGGGTGAACACTGAAGCTTTCTTT,NA,NA,TRBJ1-1,TRBV28
CASRAGSKNSPLHF,TGTGCCAGCAGAGCAGGGTCGAAGAATTCACCCCTCCACTTT,NA,few,TRBJ1-6,TRBV6-5
CASSLIGRPTDTQYF,TGTGCCAGCAGCTTAATCGGGAGGCCCACAGATACGCAGTATTTT,TRBD2,NA,TRBJ2-3,TRBV7-2
CASSQRLTSGTRGETQYF,TGTGCCAGTAGCCAAAGACTAACTTCCGGGACCAGGGGAGAGACCCAGTACTTC,NA,few,TRBJ2-5,TRBV19
CASSVQGSTDTQYF,TGTGCCAGCAGCGTACAGGGTAGCACAGATACGCAGTATTTT,NA,NA,TRBJ2-3,TRBV7-9
CASSLDSRASGTQYF,TGTGCCAGCAGCTTAGACTCACGAGCCTCTGGGACCCAGTACTTC,NA,once,TRBJ2-5,TRBV7-2
CASSSPGFTQYF,TGTGCCAGCAGCTCCCCGGGATTCACGCAGTATTTT,NA,NA,TRBJ2-3,TRBV7-3
CASSITREAIAEKLFF,TGTGCCAGTAGTATAACGAGGGAAGCGATTGCTGAAAAACTGTTTTTT,NA,NA,TRBJ1-4,TRBV19
CASSLGTRAFF,TGTGCCAGCAGCTTGGGGACTAGGGCTTTCTTT,NA,NA,TRBJ1-1,TRBV5-8
CASTAGYTEAFF,TGTGCCAGTACCGCAGGGTACACTGAAGCTTTCTTT,NA,NA,TRBJ1-1,TRBV19
CASRLQSSGNTIYF,TGTGCCAGCAGATTACAAAGCTCTGGAAACACCATATATTTT,NA,NA,TRBJ1-3,TRBV6-5
CASSFEASEAFF,TGTGCCAGCAGTTTTGAGGCATCTGAAGCTTTCTTT,NA,once,TRBJ1-1,TRBV28
CASSPGQGSEKLFF,TGTGCCAGCAGCCCAGGACAGGGAAGTGAAAAACTGTTTTTT,TRBD1,NA,TRBJ1-4,TRBV5-4
CASGLWGDPYKDTQYF,TGTGCTAGTGGCCTCTGGGGGGATCCGTACAAAGATACGCAGTATTTT,NA,NA,TRBJ2-3,TRBV12-5
CASSLWDRDRGDSPLHF,TGTGCCAGCAGCTTGTGGGACCGGGACAGGGGTGATTCACCCCTCCACTTT,TRBD1,NA,TRBJ1-6,TRBV5-6
CASSFSGSYEQYF,TGTGCCAGCAGTTTCAGCGGCTCCTACGAGCAGTACTTC,NA,NA,TRBJ2-7,TRBV27
CASSQDGSSNQPQHF,TGTGCCAGCAGCCAGGACGGGAGTAGCAATCAGCCCCAGCATTTT,NA,few,TRBJ1-5,TRBV3-1/TRBV3-2
CASSLALLAIYPSTDTQYF,TGTGCCAGCAGCTTGGCCTTGTTAGCGATTTATCCTAGCACAGATACGCAGTATTTT,NA,NA,TRBJ2-3,TRBV5-6
CASSLNIGYGYTF,TGTGCCAGCAGCTTAAACATTGGCTATGGCTACACCTTC,NA,NA,TRBJ1-2,TRBV11-3
CASSVAPAGGPETQYF,TGTGCCAGCAGCGTAGCACCGGCGGGAGGGCCGGAGACCCAGTACTTC,TRBD2,NA,TRBJ2-5,TRBV9
CASSERSRSPLHF,TGTGCCAGCAGTGAACGGTCCCGCTCACCCCTCCACTTT,NA,NA,TRBJ1-6,TRBV6-1
CASSPGQETQYF,TGTGCCAGCAGCCCCGGGCAAGAGACCCAGTACTTC,NA,NA,TRBJ2-5,TRBV11-3
CASSSDRGNTEAFF,TGTGCCAGCAGCTCGGACAGGGGGAACACTGAAGCTTTCTTT,TRBD1,NA,TRBJ1-1,TRBV5-5
CASSHGALSSYNEQFF,TGTGCCAGCAGCCATGGAGCATTGAGCTCCTACAATGAGCAGTTCTTC,NA,NA,TRBJ2-1,TRBV3-1/TRBV3-2
CASSASGTGTGELFF,TGTGCCAGCAGCGCTAGCGGGACGGGCACCGGGGAGCTGTTTTTT,TRBD2,once,TRBJ2-2,TRBV7-8
CASSQDFGGGGFNSPLHF,TGTGCCAGCAGCCAAGATTTTGGGGGCGGCGGATTTAATTCACCCCTCCACTTT,NA,NA,TRBJ1-6,TRBV3-1/TRBV3-2
CASSPRQGAWGGYTF,TGTGCCAGCAGCCCTCGACAGGGGGCCTGGGGTGGCTACACCTTC,TRBD1,NA,TRBJ1-2,TRBV13
CASSSSGGNTYEQYF,TGTGCCAGCAGCTCTAGCGGGGGGAACACTTACGAGCAGTACTTC,TRBD2,NA,TRBJ2-7,TRBV7-9
CASSSQRGGRGSYNEQFF,TGTGCCAGCAGCTCCCAAAGGGGCGGGAGGGGGTCCTACAATGAGCAGTTCTTC,TRBD2,NA,TRBJ2-1,TRBV7-2
CATSDPTRDSKNIQYF,TGTGCCACCAGTGATCCAACCCGGGACAGCAAAAACATTCAGTACTTC,TRBD1,once,TRBJ2-4,TRBV24-1